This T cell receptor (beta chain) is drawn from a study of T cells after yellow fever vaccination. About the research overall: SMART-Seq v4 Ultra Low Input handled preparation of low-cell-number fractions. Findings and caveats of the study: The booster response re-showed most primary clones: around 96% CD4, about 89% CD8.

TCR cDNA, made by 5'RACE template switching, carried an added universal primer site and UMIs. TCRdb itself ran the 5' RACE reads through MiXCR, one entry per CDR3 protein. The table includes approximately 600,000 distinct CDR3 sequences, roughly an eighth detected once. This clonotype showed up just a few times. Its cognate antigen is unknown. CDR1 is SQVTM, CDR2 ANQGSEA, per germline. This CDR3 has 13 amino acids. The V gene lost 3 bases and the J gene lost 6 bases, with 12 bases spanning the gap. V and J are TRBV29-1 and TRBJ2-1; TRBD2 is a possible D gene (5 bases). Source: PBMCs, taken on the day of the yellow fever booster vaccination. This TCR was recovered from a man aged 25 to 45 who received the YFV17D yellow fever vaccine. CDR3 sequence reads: CSVDGNAGNEQFF. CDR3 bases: TGCAGCGTTGACGGGAACGCCGGCAATGAGCAGTTCTTC.